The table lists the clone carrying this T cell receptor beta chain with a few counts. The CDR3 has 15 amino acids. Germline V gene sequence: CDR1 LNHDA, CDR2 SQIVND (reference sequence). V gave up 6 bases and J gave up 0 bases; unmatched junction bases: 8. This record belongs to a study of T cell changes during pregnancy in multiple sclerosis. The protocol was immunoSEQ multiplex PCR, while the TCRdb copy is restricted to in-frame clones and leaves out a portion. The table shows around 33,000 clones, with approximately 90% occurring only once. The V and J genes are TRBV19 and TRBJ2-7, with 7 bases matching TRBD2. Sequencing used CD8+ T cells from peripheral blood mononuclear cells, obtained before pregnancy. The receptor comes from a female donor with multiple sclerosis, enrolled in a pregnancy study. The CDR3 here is CASSQSGASSYEQYF. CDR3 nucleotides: TGTGCCAGTAGCCAAAGCGGGGCGAGCTCCTACGAGCAGTACTTC.